The 16 T cell receptor beta chains given below trace back to one sample, sequenced in a study of CD8 T cells in ankylosing spondylitis. Study-level findings and limits: A motif in TCR beta, a set of under 10 highly homologous variants, appeared characteristic of ankylosing spondylitis blood.

These receptors are not linked to any known antigen. Each CDR3 protein is one row after TCRdb ran MiXCR on the 5' RACE reads. The data show some 400,000 distinct CDR3 sequences, approximately 20% seen once. Sequencing was carried out using blood, either unsorted or a sorted T cell fraction (not recorded which). These TCRs come from a male donor with ankylosing spondylitis.

This chain links TRBV7-2 with TRBJ2-6, with D uncertain. V was trimmed by 5 bases and J by 0 bases, leaving 11 bases between them. CDR3 length: 16 amino acids. The germline V gene has CDR1 SGHTA and CDR2 FQGNSA. CDR3 nucleotide sequence: TGTGCCAGCAGCCTTCACTACGGCTCTGGGGCCAACGTCCTGACTTTC. Protein product: CASSLHYGSGANVLTF.

This clonotype has a handful of counts. This chain joins TRBV29-1 and TRBJ2-3; D unclear. This CDR3 contains 15 residues. V was pared by 4 bases and J by 0 bases, with 14 bases between. Germline CDR1 and CDR2: SQVTM and ANQGSEA. The CDR3 loop is CSVGEGLASTDTQYF. The CDR3, as DNA: TGCAGCGTTGGAGAAGGGTTGGCTAGCACAGATACGCAGTATTTT.

This rearrangement joins TRBV6-5 to TRBJ2-1, with 10 positions matching TRBD2. This CDR3 region has 16 residues. Germline V gene data show CDR1 as MNHEY and CDR2 as SVGAGI. The V segment lost 2 bases and the J segment 3 bases; nucleotides outside the gene matches: 4. CDR3 region: CASSYALAGNYNEQFF. CDR3 DNA: TGTGCCAGCAGTTACGCACTAGCGGGAAACTACAATGAGCAGTTCTTC.

The rearrangement uses TRBV2 and TRBJ2-3; D not resolved. Germline V CDR1 and CDR2: SNHLY, FYNNEI. This CDR3 has 13 residues. The ends were cut back, 9 bases at V and 4 bases at J, with 14 bases in the middle. The CDR3 bases are TGTGCCAGTTTCAGGAGTGGGTCAGATACGCAGTATTTT. Translating gives CASFRSGSDTQYF.

V usage is TRBV25-1 and J usage is TRBJ1-1, with D perhaps matching TRBD1 (5 bases). The CDR3 extends over 16 amino acids. CDR1 MGHDK and CDR2 SYGVNS come from the germline V gene. Trimming removed 1 base at V and 0 bases at J, with 12 bases between. CDR3 bases: TGTGCCAGCAGTGAATTTGGACGGGGGATGAACACTGAAGCTTTCTTT. Its protein product is CASSEFGRGMNTEAFF.

This clonotype showed up just a few times. Written as DNA, the CDR3 is TGTGCCAGCAGTTACCAGCCCTCGGACAGGGAGGACGAGCAGTACTTC. Translated: CASSYQPSDREDEQYF. The gene calls are TRBV6-2 or TRBV6-3 and TRBJ2-7; 8 positions match TRBD1. The CDR3 totals 16 residues. The ends lost 2 bases at V and 5 bases at J; junction bases unmatched: 11. The germline V gene encodes CDR1 MNHEY and CDR2 SVGEGT.

This clonotype appeared a few times. The chain couples TRBV3-1 to TRBJ2-2; 7 bases are shared with TRBD2. The CDR3 has 16 residues. V dropped 6 bases and J dropped 0; count of bases not matched to a gene: 7. Germline CDR1 and CDR2: LGHDT and YNNKEL (reference sequence). The DNA of the CDR3 is TGTGCCAGCAGTCGGGGACTAAGTGCGAACACCGGGGAGCTGTTTTTT. This translates into CASSRGLSANTGELFF.

V gene TRBV6-2 or TRBV6-3 combines with J gene TRBJ2-2; TRBD2 agrees at 8 bases. Germline CDR1 is MNHEY and CDR2 is SVGEGT. J gave up 6 bases and V 2 bases, and 5 bases lay outside the gene matches. The length of the CDR3 is 15 residues. This CDR3 reads CASSYIGAGAGELFF. In nucleotides, the CDR3 is TGTGCCAGCAGTTACATCGGAGCGGGGGCCGGGGAGCTGTTTTTT.

This clonotype showed up just a few times. J is TRBJ1-5 and V is TRBV21-1; TRBD1 is the table's D call, not checked against the DNA. TRBV21-1 is given as a pseudogene. This CDR3 is 17 amino acids long. The CDR3, as DNA: TGTGCCATCCCGGGACAGGGAAACCGTTATAGCAATCAGCCCCAGCATTTT. Protein: CAIPGQGNRYSNQPQHF.

This clonotype has more than one count but fewer than ten. This chain connects TRBV19 to TRBJ2-1; TRBD1 matches 11 bases. The CDR3 consists of 13 residues. Trimming at V came to 5 bases and at J to 9 bases, leaving 3 bases not matched to a gene. Germline V lookup: CDR1 LNHDA, CDR2 SQIVND (reference sequence). CDR3 DNA: TGTGCCAGTAGTGTGGACAGGGGGCTTGAGCAGTTCTTC. Translated, it gives CASSVDRGLEQFF.

This clonotype has ten or more counts. J is TRBJ2-6 and V is TRBV11-2; D gene uncertain. The CDR3 loop spans 17 amino acids. The germline V gene encodes CDR1 SGHAT and CDR2 FQNNGV. The V end was cut by 6 bases, the J end by 0 bases, with 15 bases between. Here the CDR3 DNA reads TGTGCCAGCAGATCTAAACGGCAGAACTCTGGGGCCAACGTCCTGACTTTC. Translation gives CASRSKRQNSGANVLTF.

This clonotype was found a few times. This chain joins TRBV12-3 or TRBV12-4 and TRBJ2-5; weak D call: TRBD1 (5 bases). V shed 3 bases and J shed 5 bases, with 16 bases lying between them. CDR3 length: 15 amino acids. DNA for the CDR3: TGTGCCAGCAGTTTTAACGCAGGGCGGCGTGAGACCCAGTACTTC. Protein: CASSFNAGRRETQYF.

The chain joins TRBV7-2 to TRBJ2-1; maybe TRBD2 (6 bases). CDR3 length: 16 residues. Germline V gene sequence: CDR1 SGHTA, CDR2 FQGNSA. Trimming cost V 1 base and J 3 bases, with 13 bases left between them. The CDR3 is CASSLEAAGYYNEQFF. The CDR3, as DNA: TGTGCCAGCAGCTTAGAGGCGGCGGGATACTACAATGAGCAGTTCTTC. Full variable domain (outside the CDR3, taken from reference TRBV7-2 and TRBJ2-1): GAGVSQSPSNKVTEKGKDVELRCDPISGHTALYWYRQSLGQGLEFLIYFQGNSAPDKSGLPSDRFSAERTGGSVSTLTIQRTQQEDSAVYLCASSLEAAGYYNEQFFGPGTRLTVL.

This clonotype was seen only a few times. This chain uses TRBV12-3 or TRBV12-4 with TRBJ2-1, with TRBD2 matching over 13 bases. This CDR3 spans 15 amino acids. V dropped 6 bases and J dropped 7; count of bases not matched to a gene: 6. The CDR3 loop reads CASSWGTSGENEQFF. In DNA, the CDR3 is TGTGCCAGCAGCTGGGGGACTAGCGGGGAAAATGAGCAGTTCTTC.

This chain connects TRBV5-1 to TRBJ1-6; D is ambiguous. The CDR3 loop spans 15 amino acids. Germline values: CDR1 SGHRS, CDR2 YFSETQ. Deletions cut 0 bases from V and 6 bases from J, with 10 bases between. In DNA form, the CDR3 reads TGCGCCAGCAGCTTGGATCCGGGAGGTAATTCACCCCTCCACTTT. Translating it yields CASSLDPGGNSPLHF.

CDR3 sequence: CASSLSSGLETQYF. As DNA, the CDR3 is TGTGCCAGCAGTTTATCGTCAGGGTTGGAGACCCAGTACTTC. The chain couples TRBV28 to TRBJ2-5, with D perhaps TRBD1 (5 bases). The CDR3 spans 14 residues. Trimming removed 1 base from V and 5 bases from J, with 11 bases in between. CDR1 and CDR2 from the germline V gene are MDHEN and SYDVKM.